These 14 T cell receptor beta chains were all obtained from the same sample, sequenced in a study of blood T cell repertoires in COVID-19. The repertoire was sequenced with immunoSEQ multiplex PCR; TCRdb's copy has only in-frame clones and lacks some. The table includes 170,000 or so clones, less than 90% detected once. Sequenced material: peripheral blood. The receptors derive from a woman in her seventies with COVID-19, enrolled during active disease.

The J gene is TRBJ2-1, the V gene TRBV6-2 or TRBV6-3; the match to TRBD2 covers 14 bases. Germline V lookup: CDR1 MNHEY, CDR2 SVGEGT. This CDR3 is built from 20 residues. The V segment lost 2 bases and the J segment 3 bases; nucleotides outside the gene matches: 12. The DNA for the CDR3 is TGTGCCAGCAGTTACCCCCAGACTAGCGGGAGGGCAAATTTCTACAATGAGCAGTTCTTC. Its translation: CASSYPQTSGRANFYNEQFF.

This clone was seen only once. This chain links TRBV19 with TRBJ2-7; D gene ambiguous. V was shortened by 0 bases and J by 2 bases, with 5 bases between the two germline ends. CDR1 is LNHDA, CDR2 SQIVND, per germline (reference sequence). The CDR3 has 13 amino acids. The DNA of the CDR3 is TGTGCCAGTAGTATAGACCCAGCCTACGAGCAGTACTTC. It translates to CASSIDPAYEQYF.

This chain uses TRBV2 with TRBJ2-1; the match to TRBD2 covers 14 bases. With 5 bases clipped from V and 8 bases from J, the junction kept 11 bases outside the gene matches. Germline CDR1 reads SNHLY; CDR2 reads FYNNEI. This CDR3 region has 17 residues. The CDR3 nucleotides are TGTGCCAGCAGTCCTGGACTAGCGGGAGGAGGGGCAGATGAGCAGTTCTTC. Translation gives CASSPGLAGGGADEQFF.

The gene calls are TRBV28 and TRBJ2-3; 11 bases agree with TRBD2. Looked up from germline, CDR1 is MDHEN and CDR2 is SYDVKM. Losses at the gene ends were 8 bases for V and 4 bases for J; bases not matched to a gene: 5. This CDR3 has 14 amino acids. In nucleotides, the CDR3 is TGTGCCAGCGTACTAGCGGGAGTCTCAGATACGCAGTATTTT. Its protein product is CASVLAGVSDTQYF. The entire variable domain, with the rest obtained from reference TRBV28 and TRBJ2-3, is as follows: DVKVTQSSRYLVKRTGEKVFLECVQDMDHENMFWYRQDPGLGLRLIYFSYDVKMKEKGDIPEGYSVSREKKERFSLILESASTNQTSMYLCASVLAGVSDTQYFGPGTRLTVL.

V gene TRBV14 combines with J gene TRBJ1-3; D gene uncertain. Germline V lookup: CDR1 SGHDN, CDR2 FVKESK. Trimming removed 1 base at V and 0 bases at J, with 10 bases between. CDR3 length: 16 residues. CDR3 sequence reads: CASSQVWAGSGNTIYF. CDR3 nucleotide sequence: TGTGCCAGCAGCCAAGTCTGGGCAGGCTCTGGAAACACCATATATTTT. Full variable domain (missing parts from reference TRBV14 and TRBJ1-3): EAGVTQFPSHSVIEKGQTVTLRCDPISGHDNLYWYRRVMGKEIKFLLHFVKESKQDESGMPNNRFLAERTGGTYSTLKVQPAELEDSGVYFCASSQVWAGSGNTIYFGEGSWLTVV.

The J gene is TRBJ2-1, the V gene TRBV11-2, with a tentative D call TRBD2 (6 bases). Trimming took off 5 bases at V and 7 bases at J, with 24 bases between the two ends. In germline, CDR1 is SGHAT, CDR2 FQNNGV. This CDR3 spans 17 amino acids. CDR3 loop: CASSLDVSGLGGNEQFF. The CDR3 bases are TGTGCCAGCAGCCTCGATGTGTCGGGCCTGGGGGGAAATGAGCAGTTCTTC.

The chain has TRBV29-1 and TRBJ2-6; TRBD2 might be the D (5 bases). The CDR3 has 16 amino acids. The germline V gene encodes CDR1 SQVTM and CDR2 ANQGSEA. V lost 7 bases, J lost 0 bases, and 16 bases lay in between. CDR3 protein: CSALPGIYSGANVLTF. The CDR3 nucleotides are TGCAGCGCCCTACCGGGAATCTACTCTGGGGCCAACGTCCTGACTTTC.

The chain is built from TRBV19 and TRBJ2-2, with 11 positions matching TRBD2. The V gene's germline CDR1 is LNHDA and CDR2 SQIVND (reference sequence). This CDR3 contains 18 residues. V lost 3 bases and J lost 6; bases outside the gene matches: 12. CDR3 residues: CASSMMRTSGLSAGELFF. CDR3 sequence (DNA): TGTGCCAGTAGTATGATGAGGACTAGCGGGCTCTCCGCCGGGGAGCTGTTTTTT.

The chain joins TRBV5-6 to TRBJ2-2, with 11 positions matching TRBD2. Germline V gene lookup returns CDR1 SGHDT and CDR2 YYEEEE. Trimming at V came to 5 bases and at J to 5 bases, leaving 5 bases not matched to a gene. The CDR3 spans 15 residues. This CDR3 is CASRPGLAATGELFF. The CDR3 DNA is TGTGCCAGCAGGCCGGGACTAGCGGCTACCGGGGAGCTGTTTTTT. Combining the CDR3 with reference TRBV5-6 and TRBJ2-2 gives the whole variable domain DAGVTQSPTHLIKTRGQQVTLRCSPKSGHDTVSWYQQALGQGPQFIFQYYEEEERQRGNFPDRFSGHQFPNYSSELNVNALLLGDSALYLCASRPGLAATGELFFGEGSRLTVL.

The chain joins TRBV28 to TRBJ1-1; 7 nucleotides match TRBD1. Per the germline V gene, CDR1 is MDHEN and CDR2 is SYDVKM. Trimming at V came to 5 bases and at J to 7 bases, leaving 4 bases not matched to a gene. The CDR3 extends over 12 amino acids. CDR3 residues: CASSPQGLEAFF. CDR3 nucleotides: TGTGCCAGCAGTCCACAGGGGCTTGAAGCTTTCTTT. Variable domain in full (rest from reference TRBV28 and TRBJ1-1): DVKVTQSSRYLVKRTGEKVFLECVQDMDHENMFWYRQDPGLGLRLIYFSYDVKMKEKGDIPEGYSVSREKKERFSLILESASTNQTSMYLCASSPQGLEAFFGQGTRLTVV.

This chain joins TRBV14 and TRBJ2-1; 11 bases match TRBD2. The germline V gene has CDR1 SGHDN and CDR2 FVKESK. V lost 5 bases, J lost 7 bases, and 13 bases stayed unmatched. The length of the CDR3 is 17 residues. The CDR3 reads CASSSRLLAGVKNEQFF. CDR3 bases: TGTGCCAGCAGCTCACGTTTACTAGCGGGAGTAAAGAATGAGCAGTTCTTC.

This chain connects TRBV2 to TRBJ2-7; TRBD1 agrees at 10 bases. The germline CDR1 and CDR2 sequences are SNHLY and FYNNEI. The CDR3 is made up of 15 amino acids. Germline trimming cut 8 bases from V and 6 bases from J; bases unmatched to any gene: 13. CDR3 residues: CASGRMGTGVGEQYF. The CDR3 DNA reads TGTGCCAGCGGGAGAATGGGGACAGGGGTCGGCGAGCAGTACTTC.

V usage is TRBV30 and J usage is TRBJ1-6; D is undetermined. Germline lookup yields CDR1 GTSNPN and CDR2 SVGIG (reference sequence). The germline V and J ends were trimmed by 0 bases and 7 bases, with 16 bases remaining between them. The CDR3 extends over 16 amino acids. The CDR3 is CAWSVADPGMNSPLHF. The CDR3 region has the DNA TGTGCCTGGAGTGTAGCGGACCCAGGAATGAATTCACCCCTCCACTTT.

This sequence joins TRBV2 and TRBJ2-3, with TRBD2 matching over 13 bases. The CDR3 length is 13 residues. The junction had 4 bases not matched to a gene; V was cut back by 11 bases and J by 5 bases. Germline V CDR1 and CDR2: SNHLY, FYNNEI. CDR3 loop: CAGLAGELDTQYF. In DNA form, the CDR3 reads TGTGCCGGACTAGCGGGAGAGTTAGATACGCAGTATTTT.